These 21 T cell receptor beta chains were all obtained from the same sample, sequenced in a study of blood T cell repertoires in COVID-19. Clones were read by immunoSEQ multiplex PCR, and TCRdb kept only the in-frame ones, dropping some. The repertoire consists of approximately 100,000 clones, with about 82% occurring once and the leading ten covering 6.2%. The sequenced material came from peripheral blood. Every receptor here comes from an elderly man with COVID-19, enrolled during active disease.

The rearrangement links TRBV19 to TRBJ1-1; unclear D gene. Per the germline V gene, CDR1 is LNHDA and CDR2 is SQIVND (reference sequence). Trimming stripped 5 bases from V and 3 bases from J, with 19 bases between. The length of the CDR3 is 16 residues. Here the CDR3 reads CASSLRVTAQDTEAFF. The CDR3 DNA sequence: TGTGCCAGTAGTCTCCGGGTTACCGCTCAAGACACTGAAGCTTTCTTT.

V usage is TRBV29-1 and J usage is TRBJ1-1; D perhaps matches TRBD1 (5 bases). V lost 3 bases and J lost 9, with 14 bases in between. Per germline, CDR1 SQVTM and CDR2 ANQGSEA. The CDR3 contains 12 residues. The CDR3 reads CSVDLAGQKAFF. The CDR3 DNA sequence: TGCAGCGTTGATTTGGCAGGGCAAAAAGCTTTCTTT.

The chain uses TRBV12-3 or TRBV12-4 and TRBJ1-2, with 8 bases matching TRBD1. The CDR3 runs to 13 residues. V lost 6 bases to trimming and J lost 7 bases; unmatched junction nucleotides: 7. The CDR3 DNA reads TGTGCCAGCAGCCTTAGCACAGGGGGTGGCTACACCTTC. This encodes CASSLSTGGGYTF.

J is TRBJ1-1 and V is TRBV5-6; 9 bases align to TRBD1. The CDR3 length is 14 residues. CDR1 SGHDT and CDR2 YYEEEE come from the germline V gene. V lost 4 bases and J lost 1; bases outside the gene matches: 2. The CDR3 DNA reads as TGTGCCAGCAGCCCGGACAGGGGGAACACTGAAGCTTTCTTT. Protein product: CASSPDRGNTEAFF.

CDR3 region: CASSQRQDSNQPQHF. Here the CDR3 DNA reads TGCGCCAGCAGCCAAAGGCAGGATAGCAATCAGCCCCAGCATTTT. V gene TRBV4-1 combines with J gene TRBJ1-5, with D unresolved. The germline CDR1 and CDR2 sequences are MGHRA and YSYEKL. Trimming left V 2 bases short and J 0 bases short, with 8 bases between. This CDR3 is built from 15 residues.

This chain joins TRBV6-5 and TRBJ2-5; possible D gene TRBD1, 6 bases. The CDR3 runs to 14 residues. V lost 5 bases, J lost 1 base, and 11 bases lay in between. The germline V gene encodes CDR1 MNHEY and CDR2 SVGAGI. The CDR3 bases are TGTGCCAGCAGTCGACAGGCCGTCCAAGAGACCCAGTACTTC. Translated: CASSRQAVQETQYF.

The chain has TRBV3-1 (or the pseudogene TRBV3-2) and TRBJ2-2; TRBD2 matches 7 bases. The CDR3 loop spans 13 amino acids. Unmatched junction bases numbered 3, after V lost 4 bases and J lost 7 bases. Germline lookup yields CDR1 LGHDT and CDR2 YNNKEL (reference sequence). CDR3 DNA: TGTGCCAGCAGCCCGGGGGGTCTCGGGGAGCTGTTTTTT. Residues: CASSPGGLGELFF.

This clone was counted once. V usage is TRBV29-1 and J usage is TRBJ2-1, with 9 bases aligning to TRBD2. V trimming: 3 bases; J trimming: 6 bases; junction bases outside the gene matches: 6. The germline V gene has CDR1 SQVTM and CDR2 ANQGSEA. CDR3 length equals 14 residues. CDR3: CSVDRGRGTNEQFF. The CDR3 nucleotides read TGCAGCGTTGACCGCGGGAGGGGGACCAATGAGCAGTTCTTC.

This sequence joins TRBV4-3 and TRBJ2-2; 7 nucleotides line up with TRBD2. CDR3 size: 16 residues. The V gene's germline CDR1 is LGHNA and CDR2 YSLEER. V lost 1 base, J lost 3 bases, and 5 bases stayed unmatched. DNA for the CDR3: TGCGCCAGCAGCCAAGTCGCTAGCGGCTACACCGGGGAGCTGTTTTTT. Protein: CASSQVASGYTGELFF.

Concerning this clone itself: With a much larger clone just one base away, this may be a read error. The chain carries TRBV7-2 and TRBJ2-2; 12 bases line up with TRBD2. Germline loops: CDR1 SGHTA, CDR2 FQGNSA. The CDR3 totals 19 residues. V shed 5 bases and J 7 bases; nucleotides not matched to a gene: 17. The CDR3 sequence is CASSLRPGLAGRAGGELFF. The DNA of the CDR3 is TGTGCCAGCAGCCTTAGGCCTGGACTAGCGGGAAGGGCGGGCGGGGAGCTGTTTTTT.

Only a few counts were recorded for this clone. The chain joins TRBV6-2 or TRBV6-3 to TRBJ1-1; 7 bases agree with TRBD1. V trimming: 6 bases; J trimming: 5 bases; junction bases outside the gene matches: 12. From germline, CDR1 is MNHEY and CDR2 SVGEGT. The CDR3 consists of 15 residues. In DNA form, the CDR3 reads TGTGCCAGCAGCGACACAGGGGCTGCGGGGACTGAAGCTTTCTTT. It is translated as CASSDTGAAGTEAFF.

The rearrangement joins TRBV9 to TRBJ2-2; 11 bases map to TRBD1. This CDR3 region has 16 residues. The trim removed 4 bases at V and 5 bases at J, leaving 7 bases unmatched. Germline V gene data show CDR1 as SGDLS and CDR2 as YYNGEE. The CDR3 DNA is TGTGCCAGCAGCTCCCGGACAGGGGGCGCGACCGGGGAGCTGTTTTTT. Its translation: CASSSRTGGATGELFF.

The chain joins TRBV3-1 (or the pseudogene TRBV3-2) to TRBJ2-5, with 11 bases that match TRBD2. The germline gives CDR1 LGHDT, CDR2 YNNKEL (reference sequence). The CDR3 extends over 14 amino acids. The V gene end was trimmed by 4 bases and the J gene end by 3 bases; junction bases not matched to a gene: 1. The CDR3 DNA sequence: TGTGCCAGCAGCCCTAGCGGGGGGAAAGAGACCCAGTACTTC. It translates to CASSPSGGKETQYF.

CDR3 sequence: CASSQDQAARTQYF. CDR3 nucleotides: TGTGCCAGCAGCCAAGATCAGGCCGCCCGGACCCAGTACTTC. The rearrangement links TRBV3-1 (or the pseudogene TRBV3-2) to TRBJ2-5, with no clear D. CDR3 size: 14 residues. V was cut by 0 bases and J by 7 bases, with 12 bases left in between. Germline-derived CDR1 and CDR2 are LGHDT and YNNKEL (reference sequence).

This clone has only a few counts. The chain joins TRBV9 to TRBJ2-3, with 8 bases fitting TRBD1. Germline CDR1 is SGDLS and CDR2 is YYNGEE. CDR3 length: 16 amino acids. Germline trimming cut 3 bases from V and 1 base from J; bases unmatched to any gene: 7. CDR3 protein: CASSARQQGGTDTQYF. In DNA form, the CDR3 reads TGTGCCAGCAGCGCCAGACAACAGGGGGGCACAGATACGCAGTATTTT.

CDR3 loop: CASGLDPGTGGPNQPQHF. As DNA, the CDR3 is TGTGCTAGTGGTTTGGACCCTGGGACAGGGGGCCCCAATCAGCCCCAGCATTTT. The chain joins TRBV12-5 to TRBJ1-5; TRBD1 agrees at 12 bases. The germline CDR1 and CDR2 sequences are LGHNT and FRNRAP. This CDR3 is built from 18 residues. The trim removed 1 base at V and 3 bases at J, leaving 7 bases unmatched.

The CDR3 bases are TGTGCCAGCAGCGATCGAGGGTTGATCCAGTACTTC. Residues: CASSDRGLIQYF. The chain recombines TRBV9 with TRBJ2-5; the D gene is possibly TRBD2 (5 bases). The V end lost 3 bases, the J end lost 10 bases, and 13 bases lay between the germline ends. The length of the CDR3 is 12 residues. The germline V gene encodes CDR1 SGDLS and CDR2 YYNGEE. Based on the CDR3 plus reference TRBV9 and TRBJ2-5, the full variable domain is DSGVTQTPKHLITATGQRVTLRCSPRSGDLSVYWYQQSLDQGLQFLIQYYNGEERAKGNILERFSAQQFPDLHSELNLSSLELGDSALYFCASSDRGLIQYFGPGTRLLVL.

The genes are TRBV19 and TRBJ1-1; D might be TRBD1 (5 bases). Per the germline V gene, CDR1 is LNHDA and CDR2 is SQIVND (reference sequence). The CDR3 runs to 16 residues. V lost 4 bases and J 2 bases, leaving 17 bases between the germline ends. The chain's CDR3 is CASSKRLQGTNTEAFF. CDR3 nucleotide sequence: TGTGCCAGTAGTAAAAGACTTCAGGGTACTAACACTGAAGCTTTCTTT.

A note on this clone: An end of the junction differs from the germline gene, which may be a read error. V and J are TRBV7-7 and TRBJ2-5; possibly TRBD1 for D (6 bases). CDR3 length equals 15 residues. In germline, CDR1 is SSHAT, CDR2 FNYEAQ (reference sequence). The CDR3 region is CASSLVGAREETQYF. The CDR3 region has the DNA TGTGCTAGCAGCTTAGTGGGGGCCAGGGAAGAGACCCAGTACTTC.

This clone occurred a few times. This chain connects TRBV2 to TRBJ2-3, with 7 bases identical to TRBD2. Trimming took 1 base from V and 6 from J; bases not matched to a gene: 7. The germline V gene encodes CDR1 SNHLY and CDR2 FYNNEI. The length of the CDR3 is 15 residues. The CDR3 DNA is TGTGCCAGCAGTGAAGGAGGGAGGGTAAGCGATACGCAGTATTTT. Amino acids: CASSEGGRVSDTQYF.

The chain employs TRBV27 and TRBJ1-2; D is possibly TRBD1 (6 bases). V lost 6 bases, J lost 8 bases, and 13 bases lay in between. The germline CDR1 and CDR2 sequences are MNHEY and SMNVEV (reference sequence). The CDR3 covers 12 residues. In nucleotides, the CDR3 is TGTGCCAGCAGAAATCAGGGGAACGGCTACACCTTC. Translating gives CASRNQGNGYTF.